This is a list of T cell receptor beta chains from one sample in a study of blood T cell repertoires in COVID-19. Profiled with immunoSEQ multiplex PCR; TCRdb holds only in-frame clones, not every one. The data contain some 200,000 clones, roughly nine tenths of them singletons. The sample comprised peripheral blood. The source of these receptors is a woman aged 45-59 years with acute or convalescent COVID-19. The CDR3 runs from the conserved cysteine through the conserved F or W. D genes are given only for firm matches. Some rows have no size entry. The others give once, few or many, or a class for an expanded clone.

>TRBV6-5|TRBJ1-2|-|TRBD1
CASRGDRGYGYTF
TGTGCCAGCAGGGGGGACAGGGGCTATGGCTACACCTTC
>TRBV10-1|TRBJ1-5|-|-
CASSERGSNQPQHF
TGCGCCAGCAGTGAGCGCGGCAGCAATCAGCCCCAGCATTTT
>TRBV6-5|TRBJ1-5|-|-
CASRGQNQPQHF
TGTGCCAGCAGAGGACAGAATCAGCCCCAGCATTTT
>TRBV27|TRBJ2-3|once|-
CASSSGTDTQYF
TGTGCCAGCAGTTCCGGCACAGATACGCAGTATTTT
>TRBV7-9|TRBJ1-4|-|-
CASLDSPNEKLFF
TGTGCCAGCCTGGACAGCCCCAATGAAAAACTGTTTTTT
>TRBV6-1|TRBJ1-1|-|-
CASSDLGGSTEAFF
TGTGCCAGCAGTGATCTAGGGGGTTCGACTGAAGCTTTCTTT
>TRBV6-6|TRBJ2-7|-|TRBD2
CASSYSIGGGHYEQYF
TGTGCCAGCAGTTACTCGATCGGCGGGGGGCACTACGAGCAGTACTTC
>TRBV5-6|TRBJ2-7|-|TRBD1
CASSYDRDPYEQYF
TGTGCCAGCAGCTATGACAGGGATCCATACGAGCAGTACTTC
>TRBV30|TRBJ1-2|-|-
CAWSAGGNYGYTF
TGTGCCTGGAGCGCTGGTGGCAACTATGGCTACACCTTC
>TRBV9|TRBJ2-1|-|TRBD2
CASSVVVGSGGGEQFF
TGTGCCAGCAGCGTAGTGGTGGGGAGCGGGGGCGGAGAGCAGTTCTTC
>TRBV9|TRBJ1-3|-|-
CASSVAHSSGNTIYF
TGTGCCAGCAGCGTAGCCCATAGCTCTGGAAACACCATATATTTT
>TRBV6-1|TRBJ2-1|-|TRBD2
CASSETSGTYNEQFF
TGTGCCAGCAGTGAAACTAGCGGAACCTACAATGAGCAGTTCTTC
>TRBV19|TRBJ1-5|once|-
CASSIALAQPQHF
TGTGCCAGTAGTATCGCCCTAGCACAGCCCCAGCATTTT
>TRBV14|TRBJ1-2|-|-
CASSQGGQGTGYTF
TGTGCCAGCAGCCAAGGGGGTCAGGGAACTGGCTACACCTTC
>TRBV10-1|TRBJ2-7|few|-
CASRTGSSRVEQYF
TGCGCCAGCAGAACAGGGTCCAGTCGTGTGGAGCAGTACTTC
>TRBV21-1|TRBJ1-2|once|-
CASSRLDRGSNYGYTF
TGTGCCAGCAGCAGATTGGACAGGGGGAGTAACTATGGCTACACCTTC
>TRBV9|TRBJ2-2|-|-
CASSVYLGGTGELFF
TGTGCCAGCAGCGTATATCTGGGGGGCACCGGGGAGCTGTTTTTT
>TRBV2|TRBJ2-7|once|TRBD2
CASTLAGGPLEQYF
TGTGCCAGCACCCTAGCGGGAGGGCCTCTCGAGCAGTACTTC
>TRBV4-3|TRBJ1-2|-|TRBD1
CASSQDYQGARGYTF
TGCGCCAGCAGCCAAGATTACCAGGGGGCCCGAGGCTACACCTTC
>TRBV6-2/TRBV6-3|TRBJ1-1|-|-
CASSYGGRGVNTEAFF
TGTGCCAGCAGTTACGGCGGCAGGGGTGTGAACACTGAAGCTTTCTTT
>TRBV18|TRBJ2-1|once|TRBD2
CASSKTSGRYEQFF
TGTGCCAGCTCAAAGACTAGCGGGAGATATGAGCAGTTCTTC
>TRBV3-1/TRBV3-2|TRBJ1-5|-|-
CASSQESGDQHF
TGTGCCAGCAGCCAAGAATCAGGGGACCAGCATTTT
>TRBV6-5|TRBJ2-7|-|-
CASSRDSTGEQYF
TGTGCCAGCAGCCGGGACTCAACGGGGGAGCAGTACTTC
>TRBV2|TRBJ2-5|-|TRBD2
CASSDISGGQETQYF
TGTGCCAGCAGTGATATTAGCGGGGGCCAAGAGACCCAGTACTTC
>TRBV19|TRBJ2-3|once|TRBD2
CASSNPHTGGLTGTQYF
TGTGCCAGTAGTAATCCCCATACGGGGGGGTTAACAGGTACGCAGTATTTT
>TRBV7-3|TRBJ1-3|-|-
CASSPGPGSGNTIYF
TGTGCCAGCAGCCCCGGCCCAGGGTCGGGAAACACCATATATTTT
>TRBV11-2|TRBJ2-5|-|-
CASSLASVSYQTQYF
TGTGCCAGCAGCTTAGCCTCTGTTAGTTATCAGACCCAGTACTTC
>TRBV5-1|TRBJ2-7|-|-
CASSFDTGFPQEQYF
TGCGCCAGCAGCTTCGACACTGGCTTTCCACAGGAGCAGTACTTC